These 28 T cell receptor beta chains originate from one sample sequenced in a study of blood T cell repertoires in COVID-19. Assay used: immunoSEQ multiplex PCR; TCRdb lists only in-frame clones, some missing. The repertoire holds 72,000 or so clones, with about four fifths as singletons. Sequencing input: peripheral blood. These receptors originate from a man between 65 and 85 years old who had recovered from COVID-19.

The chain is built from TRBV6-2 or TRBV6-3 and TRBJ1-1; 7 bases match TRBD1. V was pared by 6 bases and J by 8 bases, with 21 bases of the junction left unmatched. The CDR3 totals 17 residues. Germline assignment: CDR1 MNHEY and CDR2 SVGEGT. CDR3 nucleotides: TGTGCCAGCAGCCGGTTACCGCGGGACAGAATATACCTCGAAGCTTTCTTT. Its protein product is CASSRLPRDRIYLEAFF.

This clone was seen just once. The CDR3 DNA sequence: TGTGCCAGCAGCTTAGATAACAACAGGGGTGAGACCCAGTACTTC. As protein: CASSLDNNRGETQYF. The chain couples TRBV11-3 to TRBJ2-5; 7 bases map to TRBD1. The CDR3 is 15 residues long. Germline assignment: CDR1 SGHNT and CDR2 YENEEA. V was clipped by 0 bases and J by 5 bases; unmatched bases: 6.

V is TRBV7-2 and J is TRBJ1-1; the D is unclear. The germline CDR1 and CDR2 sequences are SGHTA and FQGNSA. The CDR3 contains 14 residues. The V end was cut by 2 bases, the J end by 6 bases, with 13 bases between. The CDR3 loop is CASSLRSGGAEAFF. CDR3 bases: TGTGCCAGCAGCTTAAGGTCGGGAGGCGCTGAAGCTTTCTTT.

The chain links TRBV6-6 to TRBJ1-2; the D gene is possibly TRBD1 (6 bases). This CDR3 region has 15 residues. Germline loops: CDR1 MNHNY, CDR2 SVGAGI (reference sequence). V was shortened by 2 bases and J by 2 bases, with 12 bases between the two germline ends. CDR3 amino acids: CASSYPAGANYGYTF. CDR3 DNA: TGTGCCAGCAGTTACCCCGCAGGGGCGAACTATGGCTACACCTTC.

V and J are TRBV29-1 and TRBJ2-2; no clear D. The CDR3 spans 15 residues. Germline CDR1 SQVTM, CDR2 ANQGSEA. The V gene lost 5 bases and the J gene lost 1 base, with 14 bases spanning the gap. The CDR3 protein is CSVKVIGGNTGELFF. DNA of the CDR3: TGCAGCGTTAAGGTTATCGGCGGGAACACCGGGGAGCTGTTTTTT.

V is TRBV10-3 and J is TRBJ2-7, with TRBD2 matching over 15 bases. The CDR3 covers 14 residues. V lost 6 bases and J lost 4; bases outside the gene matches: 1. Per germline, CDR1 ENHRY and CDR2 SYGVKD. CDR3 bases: TGTGCCATCAGAGGGACTAGCGGGGGGTACGAGCAGTACTTC. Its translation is CAIRGTSGGYEQYF.

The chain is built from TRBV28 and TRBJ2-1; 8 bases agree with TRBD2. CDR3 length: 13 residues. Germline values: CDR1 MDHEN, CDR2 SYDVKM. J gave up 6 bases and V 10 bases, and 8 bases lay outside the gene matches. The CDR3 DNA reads TGTGCCACCCGCGGGGGGTGGAGCAATGAGCAGTTCTTC. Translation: CATRGGWSNEQFF.

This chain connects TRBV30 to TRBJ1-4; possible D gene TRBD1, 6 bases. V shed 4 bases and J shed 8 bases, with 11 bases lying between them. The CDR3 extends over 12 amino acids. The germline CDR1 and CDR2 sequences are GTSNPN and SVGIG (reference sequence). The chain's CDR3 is CAWNRVEEKLFF. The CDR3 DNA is TGTGCCTGGAACAGGGTGGAGGAAAAACTGTTTTTT.

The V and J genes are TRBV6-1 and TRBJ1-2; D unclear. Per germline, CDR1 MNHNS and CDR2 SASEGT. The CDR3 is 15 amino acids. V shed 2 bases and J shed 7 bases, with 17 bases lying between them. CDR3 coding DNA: TGTGCCAGCAGTGAAATGAGGAATCAGAAACGTGGCTACACCTTC. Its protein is CASSEMRNQKRGYTF.

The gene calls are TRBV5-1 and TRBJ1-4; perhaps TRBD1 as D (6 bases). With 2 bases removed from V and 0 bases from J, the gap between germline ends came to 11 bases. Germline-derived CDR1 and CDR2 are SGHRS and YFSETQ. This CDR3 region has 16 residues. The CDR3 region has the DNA TGCGCCAGCAGCTTTGCAGGGGACGCAACTAATGAAAAACTGTTTTTT. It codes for CASSFAGDATNEKLFF.

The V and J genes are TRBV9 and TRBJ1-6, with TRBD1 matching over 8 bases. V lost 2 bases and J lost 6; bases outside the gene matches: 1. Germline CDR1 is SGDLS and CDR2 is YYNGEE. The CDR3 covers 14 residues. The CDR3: CASSVGTGNSPLHF. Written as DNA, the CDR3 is TGTGCCAGCAGCGTGGGGACAGGTAATTCACCCCTCCACTTT.

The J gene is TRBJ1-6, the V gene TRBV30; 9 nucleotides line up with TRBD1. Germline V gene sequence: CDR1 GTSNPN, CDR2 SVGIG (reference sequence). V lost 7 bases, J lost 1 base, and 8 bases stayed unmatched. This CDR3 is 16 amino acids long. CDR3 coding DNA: TGTGCCTCCGGGACAGGGCAGAGGTCCTATAATTCACCCCTCCACTTT. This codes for CASGTGQRSYNSPLHF.

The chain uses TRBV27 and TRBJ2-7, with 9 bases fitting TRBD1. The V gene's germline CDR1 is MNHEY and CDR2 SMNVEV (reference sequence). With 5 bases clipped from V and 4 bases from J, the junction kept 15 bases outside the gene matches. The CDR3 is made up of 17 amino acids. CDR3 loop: CASSREAGTGLRYEQYF. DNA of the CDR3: TGTGCCAGCAGTCGAGAGGCAGGGACAGGGCTTAGGTACGAGCAGTACTTC.

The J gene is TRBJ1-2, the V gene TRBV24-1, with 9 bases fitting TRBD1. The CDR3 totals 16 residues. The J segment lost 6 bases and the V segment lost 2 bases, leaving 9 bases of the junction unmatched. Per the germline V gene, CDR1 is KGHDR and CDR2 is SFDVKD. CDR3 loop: CATSDSRDRVWNGYTF. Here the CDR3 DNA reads TGTGCCACCAGTGATTCTCGGGACAGGGTTTGGAATGGCTACACCTTC.

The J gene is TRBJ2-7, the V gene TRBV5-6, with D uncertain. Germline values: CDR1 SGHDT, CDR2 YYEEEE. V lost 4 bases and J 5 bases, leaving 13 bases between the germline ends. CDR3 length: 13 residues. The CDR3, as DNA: TGTGCCAGCAGCGGGTCAGCGTTGGACGAGCAGTACTTC. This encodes CASSGSALDEQYF. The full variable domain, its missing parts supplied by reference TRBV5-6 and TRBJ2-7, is DAGVTQSPTHLIKTRGQQVTLRCSPKSGHDTVSWYQQALGQGPQFIFQYYEEEERQRGNFPDRFSGHQFPNYSSELNVNALLLGDSALYLCASSGSALDEQYFGPGTRLTVT.

Written as DNA, the CDR3 is TGTGCCAGCAGCCCCCAGGGGGGAACGAACACCGGGGAGCTGTTTTTT. Residues: CASSPQGGTNTGELFF. The chain has TRBV7-2 and TRBJ2-2; TRBD1 might be the D (7 bases). This CDR3 is 16 amino acids long. The germline V gene encodes CDR1 SGHTA and CDR2 FQGNSA. The V end lost 5 bases, the J end lost 0 bases, and 13 bases lay between the germline ends.

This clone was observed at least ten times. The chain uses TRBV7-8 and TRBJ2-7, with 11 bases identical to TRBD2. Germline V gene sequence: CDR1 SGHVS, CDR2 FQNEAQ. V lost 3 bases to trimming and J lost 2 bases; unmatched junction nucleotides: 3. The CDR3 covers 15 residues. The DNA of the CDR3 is TGTGCCAGCAGCTTGACTAGCGGGATAACCTACGAGCAGTACTTC. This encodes CASSLTSGITYEQYF. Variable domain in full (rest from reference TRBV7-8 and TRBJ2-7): GAGVSQSPRYKVAKRGQDVALRCDPISGHVSLFWYQQALGQGPEFLTYFQNEAQLDKSGLPSDRFFAERPEGSVSTLKIQRTQQEDSAVYLCASSLTSGITYEQYFGPGTRLTVT.

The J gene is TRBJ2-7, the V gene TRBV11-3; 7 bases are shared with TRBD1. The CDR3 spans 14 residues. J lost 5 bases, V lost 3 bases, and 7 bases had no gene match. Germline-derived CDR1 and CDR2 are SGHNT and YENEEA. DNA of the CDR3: TGTGCCAGCAGCTTTTCCGGGACAGTCAACGAGCAGTACTTC. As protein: CASSFSGTVNEQYF.

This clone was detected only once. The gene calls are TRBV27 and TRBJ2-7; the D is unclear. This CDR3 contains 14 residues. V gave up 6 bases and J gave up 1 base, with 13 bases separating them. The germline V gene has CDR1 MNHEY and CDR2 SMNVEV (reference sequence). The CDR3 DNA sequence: TGTGCCAGCAGACTCCAAGACAAGTCCTACGAGCAGTACTTC. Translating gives CASRLQDKSYEQYF.

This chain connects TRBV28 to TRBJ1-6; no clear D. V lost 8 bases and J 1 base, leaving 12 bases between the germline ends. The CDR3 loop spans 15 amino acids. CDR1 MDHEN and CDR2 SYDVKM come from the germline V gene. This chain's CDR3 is CASEVGRSYNSPLHF. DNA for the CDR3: TGTGCCAGCGAAGTCGGTCGTTCCTATAATTCACCCCTCCACTTT.

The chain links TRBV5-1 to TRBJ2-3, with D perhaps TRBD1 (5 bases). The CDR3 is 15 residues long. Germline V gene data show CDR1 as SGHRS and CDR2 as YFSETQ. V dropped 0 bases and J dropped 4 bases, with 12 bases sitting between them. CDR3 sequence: CASSLEGREADTQYF. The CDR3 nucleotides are TGCGCCAGCAGCTTGGAGGGCAGGGAAGCAGATACGCAGTATTTT.

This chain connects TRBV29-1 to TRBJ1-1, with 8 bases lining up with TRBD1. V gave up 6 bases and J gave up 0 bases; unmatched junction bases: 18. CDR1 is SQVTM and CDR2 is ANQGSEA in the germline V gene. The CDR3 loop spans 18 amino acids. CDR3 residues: CSVDNRPGQGAMNTEAFF. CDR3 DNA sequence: TGCAGCGTGGATAACCGACCTGGGCAGGGGGCTATGAACACTGAAGCTTTCTTT.

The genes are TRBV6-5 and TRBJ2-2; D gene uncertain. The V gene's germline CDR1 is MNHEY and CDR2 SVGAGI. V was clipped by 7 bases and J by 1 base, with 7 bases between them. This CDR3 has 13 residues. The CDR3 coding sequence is TGTGCCAGCACCCCGTTGAACACCGGGGAGCTGTTTTTT. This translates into CASTPLNTGELFF.

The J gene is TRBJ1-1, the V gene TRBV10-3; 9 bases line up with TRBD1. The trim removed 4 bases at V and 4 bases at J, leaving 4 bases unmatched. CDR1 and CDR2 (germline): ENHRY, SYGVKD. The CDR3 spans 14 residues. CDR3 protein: CAISGQGEGTEAFF. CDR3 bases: TGTGCCATCAGTGGACAGGGGGAGGGCACTGAAGCTTTCTTT.

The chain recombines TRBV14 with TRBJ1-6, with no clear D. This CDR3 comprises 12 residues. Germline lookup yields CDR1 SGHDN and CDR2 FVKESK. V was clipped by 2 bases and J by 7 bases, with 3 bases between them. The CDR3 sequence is CASSQQNSPLHF. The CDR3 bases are TGTGCCAGCAGCCAACAGAATTCACCCCTCCACTTT. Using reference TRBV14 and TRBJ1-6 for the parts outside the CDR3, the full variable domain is EAGVTQFPSHSVIEKGQTVTLRCDPISGHDNLYWYRRVMGKEIKFLLHFVKESKQDESGMPNNRFLAERTGGTYSTLKVQPAELEDSGVYFCASSQQNSPLHFGNGTRLTVT.

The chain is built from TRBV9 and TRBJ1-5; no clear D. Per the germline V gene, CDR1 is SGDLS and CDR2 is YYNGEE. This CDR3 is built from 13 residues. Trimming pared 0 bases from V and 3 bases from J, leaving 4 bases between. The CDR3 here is CASSVGPNQPQHF. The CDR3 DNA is TGTGCCAGCAGCGTAGGGCCCAATCAGCCCCAGCATTTT.

The CDR3 loop is CASSIAASGTYEQYF. The CDR3 DNA reads as TGTGCCAGTAGTATAGCGGCTAGCGGTACCTACGAGCAGTACTTC. The chain uses TRBV19 and TRBJ2-7, with 7 bases that match TRBD2. There are 15 residues in the CDR3. Germline-derived CDR1 and CDR2 are LNHDA and SQIVND (reference sequence). The J segment lost 2 bases and the V segment lost 1 base, leaving 5 bases of the junction unmatched.

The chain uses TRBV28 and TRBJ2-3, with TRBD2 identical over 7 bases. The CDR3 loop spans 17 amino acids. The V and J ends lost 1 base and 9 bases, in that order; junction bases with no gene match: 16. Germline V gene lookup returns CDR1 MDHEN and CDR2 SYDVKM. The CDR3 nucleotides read TGTGCCAGCAGTTTATACGCCGCGGGGGACCAAGGAGGGACGCAGTATTTT. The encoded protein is CASSLYAAGDQGGTQYF.